This passage covers 30 T cell receptor beta chains from one sample sequenced in a study of tumor and adjacent non-tumor tissue in lung cancer. This sample's RNA came from whole unsorted tissue. Distant lung tissue was collected more than 3 cm away from the tumor edge. TCRbeta libraries were built with three rounds of nested PCR, modified from ARM-PCR. TCRdb recomputed calls from the multiplex PCR reads with MiXCR, one row per CDR3 protein. The data contain fewer than 100,000 distinct CDR3 sequences, approximately 81% of them singletons. Sample: distant non-tumor lung tissue. The receptor set was obtained from a man aged 55 to 70 with non-small cell lung cancer.

The rearrangement uses TRBV20-1 and TRBJ2-2; D not certain. V lost 3 bases and J lost 4, with 12 bases in between. The CDR3 runs to 14 residues. Germline CDR1 and CDR2: DFQATT and SNEGSKA (reference sequence). The CDR3 bases are TGCAGTGCTAGCGAGAGTCCGATCACCGGGGAGCTGTTTTTT. It specifies CSASESPITGELFF.

Concerning this clonotype itself: Since a much larger clone is just one base distant, this may be a read error. For the CDR3, the DNA is TGTGCCAGCAGAGAGGGGAGGTCGGACACCGGGGAGCTGTTTTTT. Translated, it gives CASREGRSDTGELFF. The genes are TRBV28 and TRBJ2-2, with D perhaps TRBD2 (6 bases). Trimming removed 6 bases at V and 3 bases at J, with 14 bases between. CDR3 length equals 15 residues. Germline CDR1 is MDHEN and CDR2 is SYDVKM. Full variable domain (rest looked up from reference TRBV28 and TRBJ2-2): DVKVTQSSRYLVKRTGEKVFLECVQDMDHENMFWYRQDPGLGLRLIYFSYDVKMKEKGDIPEGYSVSREKKERFSLILESASTNQTSMYLCASREGRSDTGELFFGEGSRLTVL.

Note on this clonotype: Germline and junction disagree at one end, which may indicate a read error. The rearrangement uses TRBV11-3 and TRBJ2-7, with a tentative D call TRBD2 (5 bases). CDR3 length: 13 residues. Germline values: CDR1 SGHNT, CDR2 YENEEA. This chain's CDR3 is CAGSPRRPYEQYF. The CDR3 nucleotides are TGTGCCGGCAGCCCCCGGAGGCCCTATGAGCAGTACTTC.

About this clonotype itself: An end of the junction does not agree with germline; a read error may underlie this. V and J are TRBV11-3 and TRBJ2-5; a weak D match, TRBD2 (6 bases). The CDR3 is 14 residues long. Germline V gene data show CDR1 as SGHNT and CDR2 as YENEEA. As DNA, the CDR3 is TGTGTCAGCAGCTCAGATGGGGGGACCCTCGTCCAGTACTTC. Its translation: CVSSSDGGTLVQYF.

This clonotype was observed a handful of times. A single base separates this from a much larger clone, so it may be a read error. Likely a read error: the CDR3 ends without its conserved phenylalanine or tryptophan. The chain links TRBV12-5 to TRBJ2-1; 8 bases map to TRBD1. Trimming at V came to 3 bases and at J to 9 bases, leaving 4 bases not matched to a gene. The germline gives CDR1 LGHNT, CDR2 FRNRAP. CDR3 length equals 13 residues. The CDR3: CASGFDRGGEQFL. CDR3 DNA sequence: TGTGCTAGTGGTTTCGACAGGGGCGGTGAGCAGTTCTTA.

Notes on this clonotype: This is likely a read error, given that the CDR3 carries no conserved phenylalanine or tryptophan at its end. The DNA is left out, because the CDR3 cannot be placed on it with certainty; the CDR3 is given as TCRdb lists it. This chain joins TRBV4-1 and TRBJ1-5; TRBD1, the table's D call, was not compared with the DNA. Germline V gives CDR1 MGHRA, CDR2 YSYEKL. Both ends counted, the CDR3 spans 16 residues. CDR3 amino acids: CASSQAWGHLKQPQHS.

This clonotype came up many times. The V call is TRBV11-2, the J call TRBJ2-5; D may be TRBD2 (6 bases). V shed 4 bases and J shed 5 bases, with 14 bases lying between them. CDR3 length: 14 amino acids. Per the germline V gene, CDR1 is SGHAT and CDR2 is FQNNGV. The CDR3 nucleotides are TGTGCCAGCAGCTCTGTGACTAGTAGGGAGACCCAGTACTTC. This sequence encodes CASSSVTSRETQYF. The whole variable domain, remainder taken from reference TRBV11-2 and TRBJ2-5, is EAGVAQSPRYKIIEKRQSVAFWCNPISGHATLYWYQQILGQGPKLLIQFQNNGVVDDSQLPKDRFSAERLKGVDSTLKIQPAKLEDSAVYLCASSSVTSRETQYFGPGTRLLVL.

The sample holds many counts of this clonotype. The chain employs TRBV12-3 or TRBV12-4 and TRBJ1-1; no definite D call. V was shortened by 4 bases and J by 5 bases, with 11 bases between the two germline ends. The CDR3 is made up of 13 amino acids. The CDR3 is CASSSGVRTEAFF. Here the CDR3 DNA reads TGTGCCAGCAGTTCCGGGGTTAGGACTGAAGCTTTCTTT.

Comments on this clonotype: The junction departs from the called germline gene at one end, perhaps through a read error. The rearrangement uses TRBV20-1 and TRBJ2-5, with 9 bases matching TRBD1. Germline V gene lookup returns CDR1 DFQATT and CDR2 SNEGSKA (reference sequence). The CDR3 runs 14 residues. The DNA for the CDR3 is TGCAGTACTAGAGCGGGACAGGGCCAAGAGACCCTGTACTTC. Translated: CSTRAGQGQETLYF.

On this clonotype: The junction shows a germline mismatch at one end, possibly a read error. J is TRBJ2-7 and V is TRBV6-1; D ambiguous. The CDR3 covers 12 residues. Germline CDR1 is MNHNS and CDR2 is SASEGT. CDR3 nucleotides: TGTGTCAGCAGAGACACTCCGATCGAGCAGTACTTC. It yields the protein CVSRDTPIEQYF.

The sample holds one count of this clonotype. The chain joins TRBV29-1 to TRBJ2-1; D ambiguous. The V and J ends lost 3 bases and 3 bases respectively, with 12 bases between them. The CDR3 has 14 amino acids. Looked up from germline, CDR1 is SQVTM and CDR2 is ANQGSEA. The CDR3 loop reads CSVEGHQFYNEQFF. As DNA, the CDR3 is TGCAGCGTTGAGGGTCACCAATTCTACAATGAGCAGTTCTTC.

To note about this clonotype: The junction departs from the called germline gene at one end, perhaps through a read error. The chain carries TRBV7-9 and TRBJ1-6; 11 nucleotides agree with TRBD1. This CDR3 has 19 amino acids. Germline V lookup: CDR1 SEHNR, CDR2 FQNEAQ (reference sequence). CDR3 region: CASSLALRHGQGAFSPLHF. CDR3 DNA sequence: TGTGCCAGTAGCTTAGCCCTTCGCCATGGACAGGGGGCGTTTTCACCCCTCCACTTT. The full variable domain, its missing parts supplied by reference TRBV7-9 and TRBJ1-6, is DTGVSQNPRHKITKRGQNVTFRCDPISEHNRLYWYRQTLGQGPEFLTYFQNEAQLEKSRLLSDRFSAERPKGSFSTLEIQRTEQGDSAMYLCASSLALRHGQGAFSPLHFGNGTRLTVT.

In regard to this clonotype: Mismatch with germline at one junction end may stem from a read error. V is TRBV24-1 and J is TRBJ2-1, with 8 positions matching TRBD1. CDR1 is KGHDR, CDR2 SFDVKD, per germline. The CDR3 extends over 13 amino acids. DNA of the CDR3: TGTGCCAGCAGTGACCGGACAGGGTCTGAGGTAGTGTTC. Translating it yields CASSDRTGSEVVF.

This clonotype was recorded only once. The junction differs from germline at one of its ends, possibly a read error. The genes are TRBV20-1 and TRBJ2-1; D possibly uses TRBD1 or TRBD2 (5 bases each). This CDR3 region has 14 residues. In germline, CDR1 is DFQATT, CDR2 SNEGSKA (reference sequence). Here the CDR3 reads CRARVRGGQGEQFF. The CDR3 nucleotides read TGCAGAGCTAGAGTTCGGGGCGGTCAGGGTGAGCAGTTCTTC.

This clonotype was counted a single time. The conserved phenylalanine or tryptophan is not found at the CDR3 terminus, so this likely reflects a read error. The chain has TRBV11-1 and TRBJ2-1; D is unresolved. Germline values: CDR1 SGHAT, CDR2 FQDESV (reference sequence). This CDR3 comprises 15 residues. The CDR3 DNA sequence: TGTGCCAGCAACTTAGCATTGTCGGGTTACAATGAGCAGTTCTGC. It codes for CASNLALSGYNEQFC.

Details on this clonotype: In this CDR3 the conserved last residue, phenylalanine or tryptophan, is missing, so a read error is likely. Because the CDR3's place on the DNA is in doubt, the DNA is left out and the CDR3 is given as listed by TCRdb. The J gene is TRBJ2-5, the V gene TRBV11-2; the table's D call, TRBD1, was not checked against the DNA. 13 amino acids form the CDR3, both terminal residues included. Germline CDR1 SGHAT, CDR2 FQNNGV. The CDR3 spells CASSSTGEESQYL.

Concerning this clonotype itself: A junction boundary mismatches the germline segment, possibly from a read error. The V call is TRBV4-3, the J call TRBJ1-1; D uncertain. Per germline, CDR1 LGHNA and CDR2 YSLEER. There are 16 residues in the CDR3. The CDR3 bases are TGCTCCAGCAGCCATGATCATAGTCAGTCCAACACTGAAGCTTCCTTT. Residues: CSSSHDHSQSNTEASF.

This clonotype was counted a single time. The junction departs from germline at one end; a sequencing error may be responsible. The chain has TRBV4-3 and TRBJ2-6; unclear D gene. There are 16 residues in the CDR3. Germline-derived CDR1 and CDR2 are LGHNA and YSLEER. The CDR3 is CASSQETVYGTNVLTF. CDR3 sequence (DNA): TGCGCCAGCAGCCAAGAGACGGTGTATGGGACCAACGTCCTGACTTTC.

This chain joins TRBV29-1 and TRBJ2-3; D ambiguous. The CDR3 length is 11 residues. CDR1 is SQVTM and CDR2 is ANQGSEA in the germline V gene. CDR3 nucleotide sequence: TGCTGCTCTCATGAAGGGGATACGCAGTATTTT. It is translated as CCSHEGDTQYF.

Concerning this clonotype itself: A read error may explain this, as a much larger clone is one base away. V gene TRBV5-4 combines with J gene TRBJ2-4; the D gene could be TRBD1 or TRBD2 (5 bases each). The CDR3 has 15 residues. The germline V gene has CDR1 SGHNT and CDR2 YYREEE (reference sequence). This chain's CDR3 is CTSSLAGATKNIQYF. The CDR3 region has the DNA TGTACCAGCAGCTTGGCCGGGGCGACCAAAAACATTCAGTACTTC.

This clonotype was seen ten or more times. The chain employs TRBV4-2 and TRBJ2-1; 7 bases map to TRBD2. V lost 2 bases, J lost 7 bases, and 14 bases stayed unmatched. This CDR3 has 17 residues. CDR1 is LGHNA and CDR2 is YNFKEQ in the germline V gene. CDR3 bases: TGTGCCAGCAGCCAAAAGAACCAGCGGGAAGGGATAAATGAGCAGTTCTTC. Protein product: CASSQKNQREGINEQFF.

Remarks on this clonotype: The germline gene is not matched at one end of the junction; a read error may be the cause. This chain connects TRBV16 to TRBJ1-4, with D hard to call. Germline V lookup: CDR1 KGHSY, CDR2 FQNENV. The CDR3 is 16 residues long. The CDR3 spells CASGQLMGSANEKLFF. The CDR3 nucleotides read TGTGCCAGCGGCCAACTCATGGGGTCAGCCAATGAAAAACTGTTTTTT.

As concerns this clonotype: No conserved phenylalanine or tryptophan is present at the end of the CDR3, so a read error is the likely explanation. The limits of the CDR3 on the DNA are not certain, so only TCRdb's listed CDR3 is given. The CDR3 sequence: CSASGVTYEQYL. This chain joins TRBV20-1 and TRBJ2-7. Germline V gene lookup returns CDR1 DFQATT and CDR2 SNEGSKA (reference sequence). The CDR3 region is 12 residues in length, termini included.

Regarding this clonotype: One junction end does not reproduce the germline sequence, and a read error may be involved. The chain uses TRBV12-3 or TRBV12-4 and TRBJ2-2; 8 bases are shared with TRBD1. The CDR3 is 16 amino acids. The CDR3 sequence: CACSLWGQVPSGELFF. CDR3 coding DNA: TGTGCCTGCAGTTTATGGGGACAGGTTCCGTCCGGGGAGCTGTTTTTT.

As for this clonotype: Mismatch with germline at one junction end may stem from a read error. This rearrangement joins TRBV11-3 to TRBJ2-3, with D possibly matching TRBD1 (6 bases). CDR3 length equals 13 residues. Germline V CDR1 and CDR2: SGHNT, YENEEA. CDR3 coding DNA: TGTGCCTGCAGCTTAGGAGGACAGAATACGCAGTATTTT. Translation gives CACSLGGQNTQYF.

As concerns this clonotype: A read error may produce the germline difference seen at one junction end. CDR3: CASNLVGGRAHERFF. CDR3 sequence (DNA): TGCGCCAGCAACCTGGTGGGCGGGAGGGCCCATGAGCGGTTCTTC. The gene calls are TRBV4-1 and TRBJ2-1; 9 bases match TRBD2. The CDR3 covers 15 residues. The germline gives CDR1 MGHRA, CDR2 YSYEKL.

A word on this clonotype: A junction end diverges from the germline sequence, so it may reflect a read error. The V gene is TRBV20-1, the J gene TRBJ1-1, with D possibly being TRBD1 (5 bases). Germline CDR1 reads DFQATT; CDR2 reads SNEGSKA (reference sequence). The CDR3 is 14 residues long. CDR3: CSATLGVLNTEAYF. In DNA form, the CDR3 reads TGCAGTGCTACCTTAGGGGTGTTGAACACTGAAGCTTACTTT.

About this clonotype: Since a much larger clone is just one base distant, this may be a read error. This sequence joins TRBV7-9 and TRBJ2-7; D is ambiguous. Germline loops: CDR1 SEHNR, CDR2 FQNEAQ (reference sequence). The CDR3 runs to 12 residues. The CDR3 reads CASSDGFYEQCF. In DNA form, the CDR3 reads TGTGCCAGCAGCGATGGGTTCTACGAGCAGTGCTTC.

As to this clonotype: Germline is not matched at one junction end, which may reflect a read error. This chain links TRBV6-1 with TRBJ2-5; TRBD1 agrees at 7 bases. This CDR3 comprises 14 residues. The germline V gene has CDR1 MNHNS and CDR2 SASEGT. Written as DNA, the CDR3 is TGTACCAGCAGTGAAGGGACAGCCCAAGAGATCCAGTACTTC. This gives the protein CTSSEGTAQEIQYF.

A word on this clonotype: A read error may produce the germline difference seen at one junction end. The rearrangement links TRBV11-3 to TRBJ2-3; 7 bases are a match to TRBD1. This CDR3 contains 13 residues. Germline V lookup: CDR1 SGHNT, CDR2 YENEEA. CDR3 amino acids: CTSCFQGTDTQYF. In DNA form, the CDR3 reads TGTACCAGCTGCTTTCAGGGGACAGACACGCAGTATTTT.